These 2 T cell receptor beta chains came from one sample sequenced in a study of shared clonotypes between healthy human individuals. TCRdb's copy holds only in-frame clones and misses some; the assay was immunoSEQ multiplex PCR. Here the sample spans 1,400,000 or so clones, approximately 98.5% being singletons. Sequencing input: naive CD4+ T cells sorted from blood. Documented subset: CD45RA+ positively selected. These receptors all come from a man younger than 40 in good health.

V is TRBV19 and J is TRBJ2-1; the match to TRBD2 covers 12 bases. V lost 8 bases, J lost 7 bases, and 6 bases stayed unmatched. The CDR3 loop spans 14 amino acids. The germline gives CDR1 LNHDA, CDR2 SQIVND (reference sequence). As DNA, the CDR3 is TGTGCCAGTCATCTAGCGGGAGGGCCGAATGAGCAGTTCTTC. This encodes CASHLAGGPNEQFF.

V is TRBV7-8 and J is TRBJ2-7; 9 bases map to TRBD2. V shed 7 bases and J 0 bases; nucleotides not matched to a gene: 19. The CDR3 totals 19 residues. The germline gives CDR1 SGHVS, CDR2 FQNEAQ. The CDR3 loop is CASKLMTGAGGAFSYEQYF. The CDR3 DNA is TGTGCCAGCAAGCTTATGACAGGAGCGGGAGGCGCCTTCTCCTACGAGCAGTACTTC.